This record covers a single T cell receptor beta chain. This sample is drawn from a study of cytomegalovirus exposure and HLA in healthy donors. Clones were sequenced by immunoSEQ multiplex PCR, and TCRdb holds only the in-frame ones, with some missing. The sample carries 130,000 to 150,000 clones, approximately 88% recorded once. The CDR3 totals 13 residues. Germline CDR1 and CDR2: LNHDA and SQIVND (reference sequence). J lost 5 bases, V lost 5 bases, and 2 bases had no gene match. Sample: PBMCs. J is TRBJ2-1 and V is TRBV19; 8 bases line up with TRBD2. This clonotype originated in a young woman in good health and CMV-seropositive. The CDR3 is CASSGTRHNEQFF. The CDR3 coding sequence is TGTGCCAGTAGTGGGACTAGGCACAATGAGCAGTTCTTC.